This T cell receptor beta chain was sequenced during a study of shared clonotypes between healthy human individuals. Study-wide findings and caveats: It was only blood that was sampled, and tissue repertoires likely differ.

Sequenced by immunoSEQ multiplex PCR; TCRdb stores in-frame clones only, minus some. The repertoire holds millions of clones, with 85% to 95% as singletons. Positive CCR7 selection of CD45RO-negative cells yielded the naive CD8 cells, and terminally differentiated effector memory CD45RA+ cells were excluded. Only Caucasian adults living in Nashville, Tennessee made up the donor group. Concerning this clone: Antigen: not known. Other DNA sequences in the sample encode the same CDR3.

Specimen: naive CD8+ T cells from PBMCs. This sequence was found in a man younger than 35 in good health. Some clones in this sample may be carry-over from other donors' samples.

CDR3 amino acids: CASSLLAGGRETQYF. Written as DNA, the CDR3 is TGTGCCAGCAGTTTACTAGCGGGAGGACGAGAGACCCAGTACTTC. This chain links TRBV28 with TRBJ2-5, with 11 bases matching TRBD2. The germline gives CDR1 MDHEN, CDR2 SYDVKM. Germline trimming cut 2 bases from V and 4 bases from J; bases unmatched to any gene: 3. This CDR3 spans 15 amino acids.